This TCR beta chain comes out of a study of PD-1 blockade in classical Hodgkin lymphoma. CDR1 is LNHDA, CDR2 SQIVND, per germline (reference sequence). The CDR3 has 15 amino acids. Trimming left V 3 bases short and J 2 bases short, with 10 bases between. TCRdb's table, derived via immunoSEQ multiplex PCR, lists solely in-frame clones and lacks some. The sample gives about 7,500 clones, around 80% of which show up once; around 15% is in the top ten. Every patient had relapsed following autologous stem cell transplantation, and cohorts differed in brentuximab vedotin exposure. The best responses consisted of complete response, partial response or progressive disease. With regard to this clone: Its antigen is still unknown.

Study-wide findings and caveats: The authors excluded patients who started nivolumab under 1 year after ASCT. Diversity similar to that of newly diagnosed patients was seen at baseline in complete responders. Before treatment, TCR diversity in newly diagnosed patients was reportedly lower than in healthy donors.

The genes are TRBV19 and TRBJ2-2; D is perhaps TRBD1 or TRBD2 (5 bases each). The TCR sequence derives from a human donor with classical Hodgkin lymphoma. The sample here was peripheral blood mononuclear cells (PBMCs), taken at baseline. The CDR3 reads CASSILRGNTGELFF. CDR3 DNA: TGTGCCAGTAGTATCCTCCGGGGCAACACCGGGGAGCTGTTTTTT.